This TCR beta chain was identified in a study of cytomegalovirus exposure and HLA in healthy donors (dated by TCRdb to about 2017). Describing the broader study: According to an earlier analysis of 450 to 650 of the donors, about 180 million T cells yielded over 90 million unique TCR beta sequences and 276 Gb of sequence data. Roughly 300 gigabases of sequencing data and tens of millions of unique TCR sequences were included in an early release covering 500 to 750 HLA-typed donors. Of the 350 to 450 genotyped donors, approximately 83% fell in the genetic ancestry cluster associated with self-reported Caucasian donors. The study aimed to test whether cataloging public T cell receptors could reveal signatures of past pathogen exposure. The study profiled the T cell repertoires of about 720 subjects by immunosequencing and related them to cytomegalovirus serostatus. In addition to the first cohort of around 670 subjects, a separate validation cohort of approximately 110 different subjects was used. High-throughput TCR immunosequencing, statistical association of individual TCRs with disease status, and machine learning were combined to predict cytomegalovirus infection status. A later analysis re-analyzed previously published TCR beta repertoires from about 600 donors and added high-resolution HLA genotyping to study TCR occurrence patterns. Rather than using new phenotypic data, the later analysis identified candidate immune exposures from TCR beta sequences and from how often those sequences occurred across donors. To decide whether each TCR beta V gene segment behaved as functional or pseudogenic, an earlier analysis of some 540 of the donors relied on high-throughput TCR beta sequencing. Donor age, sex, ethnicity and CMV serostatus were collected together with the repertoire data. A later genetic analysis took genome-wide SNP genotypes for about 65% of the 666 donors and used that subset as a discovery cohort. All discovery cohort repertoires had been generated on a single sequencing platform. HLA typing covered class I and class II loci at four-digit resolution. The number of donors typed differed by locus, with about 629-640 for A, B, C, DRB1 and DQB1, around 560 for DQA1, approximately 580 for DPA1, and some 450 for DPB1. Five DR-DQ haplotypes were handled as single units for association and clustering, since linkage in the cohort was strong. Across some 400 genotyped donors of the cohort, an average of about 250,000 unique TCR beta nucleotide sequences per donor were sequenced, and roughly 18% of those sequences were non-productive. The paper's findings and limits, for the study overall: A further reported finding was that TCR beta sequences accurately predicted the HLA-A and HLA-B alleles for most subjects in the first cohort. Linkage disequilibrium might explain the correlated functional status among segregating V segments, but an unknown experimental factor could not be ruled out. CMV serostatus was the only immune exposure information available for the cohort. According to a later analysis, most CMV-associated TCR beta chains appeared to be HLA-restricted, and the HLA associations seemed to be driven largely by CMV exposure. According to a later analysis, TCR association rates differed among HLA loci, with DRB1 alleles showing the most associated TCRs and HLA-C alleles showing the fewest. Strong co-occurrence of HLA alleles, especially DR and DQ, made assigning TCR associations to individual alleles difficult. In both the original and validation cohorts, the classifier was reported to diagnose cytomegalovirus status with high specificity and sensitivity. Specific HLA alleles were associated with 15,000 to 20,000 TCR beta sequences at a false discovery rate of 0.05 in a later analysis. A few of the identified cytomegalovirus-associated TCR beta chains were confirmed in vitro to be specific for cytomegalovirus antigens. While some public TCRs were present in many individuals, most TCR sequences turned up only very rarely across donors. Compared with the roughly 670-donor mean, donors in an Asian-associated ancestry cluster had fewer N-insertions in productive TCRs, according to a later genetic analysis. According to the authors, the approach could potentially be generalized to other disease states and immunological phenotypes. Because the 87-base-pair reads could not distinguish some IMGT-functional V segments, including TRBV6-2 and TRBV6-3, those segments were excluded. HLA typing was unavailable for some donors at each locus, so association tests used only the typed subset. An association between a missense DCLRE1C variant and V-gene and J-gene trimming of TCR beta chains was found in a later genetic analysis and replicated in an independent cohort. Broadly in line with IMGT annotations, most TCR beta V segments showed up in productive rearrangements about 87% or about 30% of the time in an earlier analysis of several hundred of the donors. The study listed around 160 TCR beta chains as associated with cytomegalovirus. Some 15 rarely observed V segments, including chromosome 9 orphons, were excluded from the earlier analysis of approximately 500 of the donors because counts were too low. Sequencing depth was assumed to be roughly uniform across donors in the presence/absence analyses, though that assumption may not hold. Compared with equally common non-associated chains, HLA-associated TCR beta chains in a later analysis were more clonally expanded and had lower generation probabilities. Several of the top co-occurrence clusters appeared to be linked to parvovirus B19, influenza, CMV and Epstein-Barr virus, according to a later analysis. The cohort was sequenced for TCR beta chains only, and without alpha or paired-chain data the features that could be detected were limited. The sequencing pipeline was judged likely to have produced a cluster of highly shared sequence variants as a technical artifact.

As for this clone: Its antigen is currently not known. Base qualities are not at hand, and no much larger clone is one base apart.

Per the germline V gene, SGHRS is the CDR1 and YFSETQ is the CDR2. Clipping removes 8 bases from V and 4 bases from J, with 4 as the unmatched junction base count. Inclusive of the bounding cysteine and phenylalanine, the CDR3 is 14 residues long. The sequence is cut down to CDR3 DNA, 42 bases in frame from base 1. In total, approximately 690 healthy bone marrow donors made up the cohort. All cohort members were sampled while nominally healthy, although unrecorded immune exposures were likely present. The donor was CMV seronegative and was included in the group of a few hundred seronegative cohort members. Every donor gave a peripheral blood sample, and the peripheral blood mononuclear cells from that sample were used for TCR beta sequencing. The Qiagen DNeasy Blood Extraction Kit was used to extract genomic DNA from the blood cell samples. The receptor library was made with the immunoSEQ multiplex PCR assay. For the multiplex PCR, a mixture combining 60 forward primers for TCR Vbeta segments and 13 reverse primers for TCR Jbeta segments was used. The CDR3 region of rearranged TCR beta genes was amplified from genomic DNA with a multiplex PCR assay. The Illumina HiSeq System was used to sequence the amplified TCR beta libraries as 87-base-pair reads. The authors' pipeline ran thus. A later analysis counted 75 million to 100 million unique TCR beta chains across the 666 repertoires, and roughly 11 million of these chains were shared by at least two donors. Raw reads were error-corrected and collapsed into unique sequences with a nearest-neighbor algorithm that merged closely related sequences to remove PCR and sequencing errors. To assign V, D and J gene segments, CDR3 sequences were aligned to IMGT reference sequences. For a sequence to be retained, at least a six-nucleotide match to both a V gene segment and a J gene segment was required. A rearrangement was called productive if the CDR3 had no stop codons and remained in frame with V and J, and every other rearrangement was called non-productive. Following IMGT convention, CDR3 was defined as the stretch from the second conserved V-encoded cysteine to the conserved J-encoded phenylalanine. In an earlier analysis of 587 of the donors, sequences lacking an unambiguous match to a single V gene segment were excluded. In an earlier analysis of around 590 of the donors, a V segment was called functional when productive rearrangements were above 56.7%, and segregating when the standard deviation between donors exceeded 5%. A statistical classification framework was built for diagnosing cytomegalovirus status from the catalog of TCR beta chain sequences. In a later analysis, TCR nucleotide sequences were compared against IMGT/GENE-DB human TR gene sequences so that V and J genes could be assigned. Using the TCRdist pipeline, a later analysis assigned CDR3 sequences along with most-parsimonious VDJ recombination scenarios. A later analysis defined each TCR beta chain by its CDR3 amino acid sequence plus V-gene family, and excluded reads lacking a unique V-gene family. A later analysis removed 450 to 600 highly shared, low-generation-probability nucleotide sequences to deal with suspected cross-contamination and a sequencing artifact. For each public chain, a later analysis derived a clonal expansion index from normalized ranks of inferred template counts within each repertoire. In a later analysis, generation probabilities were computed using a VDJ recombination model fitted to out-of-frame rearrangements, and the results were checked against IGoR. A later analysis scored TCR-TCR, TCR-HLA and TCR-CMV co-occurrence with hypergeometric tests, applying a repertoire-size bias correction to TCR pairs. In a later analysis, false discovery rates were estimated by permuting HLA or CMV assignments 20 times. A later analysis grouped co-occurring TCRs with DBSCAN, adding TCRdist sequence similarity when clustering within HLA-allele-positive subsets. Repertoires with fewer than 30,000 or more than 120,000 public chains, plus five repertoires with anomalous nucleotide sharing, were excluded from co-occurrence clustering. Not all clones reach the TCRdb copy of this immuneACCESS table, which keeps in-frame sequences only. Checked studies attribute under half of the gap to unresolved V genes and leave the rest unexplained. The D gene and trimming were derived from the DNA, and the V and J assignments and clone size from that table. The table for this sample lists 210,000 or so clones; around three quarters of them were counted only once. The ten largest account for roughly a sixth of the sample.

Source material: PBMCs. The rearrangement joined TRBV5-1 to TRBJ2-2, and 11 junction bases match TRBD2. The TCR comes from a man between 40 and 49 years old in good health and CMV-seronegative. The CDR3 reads CARPGLAVTGELFF. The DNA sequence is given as TGCGCCAGACCGGGACTAGCGGTCACCGGGGAGCTGTTTTTT.